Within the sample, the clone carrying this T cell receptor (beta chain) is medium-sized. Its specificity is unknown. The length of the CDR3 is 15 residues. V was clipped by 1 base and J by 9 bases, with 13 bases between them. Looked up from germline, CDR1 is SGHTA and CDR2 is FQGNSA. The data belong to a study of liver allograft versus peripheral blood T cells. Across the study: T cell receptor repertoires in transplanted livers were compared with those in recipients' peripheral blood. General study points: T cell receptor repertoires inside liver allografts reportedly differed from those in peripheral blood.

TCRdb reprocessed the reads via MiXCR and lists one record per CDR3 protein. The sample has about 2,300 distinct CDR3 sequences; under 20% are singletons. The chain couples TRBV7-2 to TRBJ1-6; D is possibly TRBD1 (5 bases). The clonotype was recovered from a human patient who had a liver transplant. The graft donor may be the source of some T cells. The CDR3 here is CASSLGRGESSPLHF. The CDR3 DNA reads TGTGCCAGCAGCTTAGGGCGAGGGGAGAGTTCACCCCTCCACTTT.